Following are 22 T cell receptor beta chains from one sample sequenced in a study of tumor-infiltrating lymphocytes in primary liver carcinoma. The tissue used was unsorted bulk material of about 19-33 mg. RNA and DNA were co-extracted from it with the AllPrep DNA/RNA mini kit. Synthesis of TCR beta cDNA was carried out from 500 ng total RNA with a constant-region primer. Nested multiplex PCR, run for three rounds with slightly modified ARM-PCR, yielded TCR beta libraries. The first two PCR rounds used TRBV1-TRBV30 forward primers with a C-beta reverse primer, roughly 10 cycles each. Each CDR3 protein gets one entry after TCRdb re-called the multiplex PCR reads with MiXCR. The sample lists about 20,000 distinct CDR3 sequences; approximately 79% were seen once. Sequenced sample: liver tumor tissue from sampling region 4. As for subset: tumor region T4, right-lateral pole. The receptors shown here come from a woman in her twenties or thirties with primary liver carcinoma and hepatitis B virus infection.

Remarks on this clonotype: The junction shows a germline mismatch at one end, possibly a read error. The V and J genes are TRBV5-1 and TRBJ2-1, with D unclear. Germline loops: CDR1 SGHRS, CDR2 YFSETQ. This CDR3 contains 16 residues. The CDR3 DNA reads TGCGCCAGCAGCCCTCTGGGTATCAGCCCCTACTATGAGCAGTTCTTC. Its translation: CASSPLGISPYYEQFF.

This clonotype was counted once. One end of the junction varies from germline; a read error may be responsible. The V and J genes are TRBV28 and TRBJ1-6; D is unclear. The CDR3 has 14 residues. CDR1 and CDR2 from the germline V gene are MDHEN and SYDVKM. The CDR3 reads CVSNVLSGASPLHF. The CDR3 coding sequence is TGTGTCAGCAATGTACTATCCGGAGCTTCACCCCTCCACTTT.

In the case of this clonotype: Germline is not matched at one junction end, which may reflect a read error. The gene calls are TRBV11-2 and TRBJ2-7; D gene unclear. The V gene's germline CDR1 is SGHAT and CDR2 FQNNGV. The CDR3 has 15 amino acids. This chain's CDR3 is CASSSPWTGTYEQYF. The CDR3 DNA reads as TGTGCCAGCAGCTCTCCGTGGACGGGTACCTACGAGCAATACTTC.

On this clonotype: Germline and junction disagree at one end, which may indicate a read error. The V call is TRBV5-1, the J call TRBJ2-3, with TRBD1 as a possible D gene (6 bases). CDR1 and CDR2 from the germline V gene are SGHRS and YFSETQ. CDR3 length: 18 amino acids. CDR3 sequence reads: CATLTYIYRESTSDTQFF. The CDR3 nucleotides are TGCGCCACCTTAACCTATATTTACAGGGAGTCCACCTCAGATACGCAGTTTTTT.

The table lists this clonotype with a count of one. Lacking the conserved final phenylalanine or tryptophan, this CDR3 likely reflects a read error. DNA for the CDR3: TGTGCCAGCAGTGCACGGGACAGGGGGTGCAAGAGGTGGAGTAACATTGAAGCTTTCTTA. Residues: CASSARDRGCKRWSNIEAFL. V usage is TRBV11-2 and J usage is TRBJ1-1, with 11 bases identical to TRBD1. CDR3 size: 20 residues. From germline, CDR1 is SGHAT and CDR2 FQNNGV.

On this clonotype itself: At one end, the junction sequence differs from germline, possibly due to a read error. V is TRBV6-5 and J is TRBJ2-2; 8 nucleotides match TRBD1. The germline gives CDR1 MNHEY, CDR2 SVGAGI. CDR3 length: 15 amino acids. This CDR3 is CDSSPRTGFTWEPFF. The CDR3 DNA follows: TGTGACAGCAGTCCGCGGACAGGGTTCACCTGGGAGCCGTTTTTT.

Turning to this clonotype: A read error may account for a junction end that differs from germline. The V call is TRBV20-1, the J call TRBJ2-7; 12 nucleotides line up with TRBD2. Germline assignment: CDR1 DFQATT and CDR2 SNEGSKA (reference sequence). The CDR3 has 15 amino acids. CDR3 sequence reads: CTASGLAGGVNEQYF. The CDR3, as DNA: TGCACTGCTAGTGGCCTAGCGGGAGGGGTTAACGAGCAGTACTTC.

Worth noting for this clonotype: The final CDR3 position lacks the conserved phenylalanine or tryptophan, pointing to a likely read error. This sequence joins TRBV4-3 and TRBJ1-2; D is perhaps TRBD1 (5 bases). The CDR3 is made up of 15 amino acids. Germline V lookup: CDR1 LGHNA, CDR2 YSLEER. The CDR3 protein is CANSQDCCRVNGYTL. For the CDR3, the DNA is TGCGCCAACAGCCAAGATTGTTGCAGGGTGAATGGCTACACCCTC.

Turning to this clonotype: A read error may be the cause here, since a much bigger clone is one base away. V usage is TRBV6-5 and J usage is TRBJ2-7; D is possibly TRBD2 (6 bases). Germline V gives CDR1 MNHEY, CDR2 SVGAGI. This CDR3 has 13 amino acids. CDR3: CASNYEEGYEQYF. The DNA of the CDR3 is TGTGCCAGCAATTACGAGGAGGGGTACGAGCAGTACTTC.

This clonotype was counted only a few times. The rearrangement joins TRBV5-4 to TRBJ2-3; no clear D. The V end was cut by 0 bases, the J end by 14 bases, with 16 bases between. The germline CDR1 and CDR2 sequences are SGHNT and YYREEE (reference sequence). This CDR3 region has 13 residues. CDR3 nucleotides: TGTGCCAGCAGCTTGGTTCCGGGTTCCATGGTGTATTTT. Protein sequence: CASSLVPGSMVYF. Based on the CDR3 plus reference TRBV5-4 and TRBJ2-3, the full variable domain is ETGVTQSPTHLIKTRGQQVTLRCSSQSGHNTVSWYQQALGQGPQFIFQYYREEENGRGNFPPRFSGLQFPNYSSELNVNALELDDSALYLCASSLVPGSMVYFGPGTRLTVL.

This clonotype was counted ten times or more. The V call is TRBV5-1, the J call TRBJ2-7; TRBD1 or TRBD2 may be the D gene (5 bases each). Trimming left V 6 bases short and J 0 bases short, with 13 bases between. The germline CDR1 and CDR2 sequences are SGHRS and YFSETQ. The length of the CDR3 is 14 residues. CDR3 loop: CASMRGTGSYEQYF. CDR3 sequence (DNA): TGCGCCAGCATGAGGGGAACAGGCTCCTACGAGCAGTACTTC.

About this clonotype: The junction shows a germline mismatch at one end, possibly a read error. The chain couples TRBV4-3 to TRBJ2-2; D is possibly TRBD2 (6 bases). The CDR3 totals 18 residues. Germline CDR1 LGHNA, CDR2 YSLEER. CDR3 sequence: CASSQDLEWGGVGGELYF. DNA of the CDR3: TGCGCCAGCAGCCAAGATCTGGAGTGGGGAGGAGTAGGCGGCGAGCTGTATTTT.

Notes on this clonotype: One end of the junction is discordant with germline, which a read error may explain. The chain recombines TRBV7-3 with TRBJ2-7, with 10 bases aligning to TRBD2. Germline lookup yields CDR1 SGHTA and CDR2 FQGTGA. CDR3 length: 16 amino acids. The DNA of the CDR3 is TGTGCCAGGAGCTCGCCACTAGCGGGACGAGGCCACGAGCAGTACTTC. Residues: CARSSPLAGRGHEQYF.

A word on this clonotype: A read error may account for a junction end that differs from germline. The gene calls are TRBV11-2 and TRBJ2-7; D gene unclear. The CDR3 spans 14 residues. Looked up from germline, CDR1 is SGHAT and CDR2 is FQNNGV. CDR3 in amino acids: CASSLDMVGYEHYF. CDR3 sequence (DNA): TGTGCGAGCAGCTTAGATATGGTCGGTTACGAGCACTATTTC.

With respect to this clonotype: A read error may explain this, as a much larger clone is one base away. The rearrangement links TRBV6-6 to TRBJ1-1, with 8 nucleotides matching TRBD1. CDR3 length: 13 residues. Germline assignment: CDR1 MNHNY and CDR2 SVGAGI (reference sequence). The CDR3 protein is CANIWTGNAEAFF. The CDR3 nucleotides read TGTGCCAACATCTGGACAGGGAACGCTGAAGCTTTCTTT.

A word on this clonotype: One junction end does not reproduce the germline sequence, and a read error may be involved. This chain uses TRBV5-6 with TRBJ1-5, with TRBD1 as a possible D gene (5 bases). This CDR3 comprises 14 residues. Per the germline V gene, CDR1 is SGHDT and CDR2 is YYEEEE. In DNA, the CDR3 is TGTGCCAGCAGCACAAGGGGCAGCAATCAGCCCCATCGTTTT. Its protein product is CASSTRGSNQPHRF.

The chain carries TRBV5-5 and TRBJ2-7; maybe TRBD2 (5 bases). CDR1 is SGHKS and CDR2 is YYEKEE in the germline V gene (reference sequence). CDR3 length equals 14 residues. The germline V and J ends were trimmed by 2 bases and 4 bases, with 13 bases remaining between them. CDR3 amino acids: CASSFQQTIYEQYF. Here the CDR3 DNA reads TGTGCCAGCAGCTTCCAACAGACTATATACGAGCAGTACTTC.

The chain recombines TRBV6-2 or TRBV6-3 with TRBJ1-2; TRBD1 might be the D (5 bases). Per the germline V gene, CDR1 is MNHEY and CDR2 is SVGEGT. V gave up 5 bases and J gave up 6 bases, with 13 bases separating them. This CDR3 region has 13 residues. The CDR3 spells CASSPQGYDGYTF. The DNA of the CDR3 is TGTGCCAGCAGTCCTCAGGGCTACGATGGCTACACCTTC.

This clonotype is classed as medium-sized. J is TRBJ2-5 and V is TRBV6-6; D may be TRBD1 (6 bases). Trimming left V 8 bases short and J 5 bases short, with 24 bases between. The CDR3 has 16 residues. Germline V gives CDR1 MNHNY, CDR2 SVGAGI (reference sequence). This CDR3 is CASSLKAAGAGETQYF. DNA of the CDR3: TGTGCCAGCTCTCTTAAGGCAGCAGGGGCTGGGGAGACCCAGTACTTC.

Details on this clonotype: At one boundary the junction diverges from the germline segment, which might be a read error. The V and J genes are TRBV7-9 and TRBJ2-1; 10 nucleotides align to TRBD1. Germline CDR1 reads SEHNR; CDR2 reads FQNEAQ (reference sequence). CDR3 length: 13 amino acids. Here the CDR3 reads CASGLDRGDEQFF. CDR3 in DNA: TGTGCCAGCGGCTTGGACAGGGGGGATGAGCAATTCTTC.

As regards this clonotype: An end of the junction does not agree with germline; a read error may underlie this. This rearrangement joins TRBV19 to TRBJ1-5; TRBD1 is a possible D gene (5 bases). The CDR3 sequence is 15 residues long. Germline V gene lookup returns CDR1 LNHDA and CDR2 SQIVND (reference sequence). The CDR3 is CAGRMGGEDIQPQHF. The CDR3 nucleotides read TGTGCCGGTAGAATGGGGGGTGAGGACATTCAGCCCCAGCATTTT.

The rearrangement links TRBV19 to TRBJ2-2, with 12 bases matching TRBD2. The length of the CDR3 is 15 residues. Germline V lookup: CDR1 LNHDA, CDR2 SQIVND (reference sequence). The ends lost 7 bases at V and 3 bases at J; junction bases unmatched: 3. Here the CDR3 DNA reads TGTGCCAGTATGAGACTAGCGGGGGACACCGGGGAGCTGTTTTTT. It is translated as CASMRLAGDTGELFF.